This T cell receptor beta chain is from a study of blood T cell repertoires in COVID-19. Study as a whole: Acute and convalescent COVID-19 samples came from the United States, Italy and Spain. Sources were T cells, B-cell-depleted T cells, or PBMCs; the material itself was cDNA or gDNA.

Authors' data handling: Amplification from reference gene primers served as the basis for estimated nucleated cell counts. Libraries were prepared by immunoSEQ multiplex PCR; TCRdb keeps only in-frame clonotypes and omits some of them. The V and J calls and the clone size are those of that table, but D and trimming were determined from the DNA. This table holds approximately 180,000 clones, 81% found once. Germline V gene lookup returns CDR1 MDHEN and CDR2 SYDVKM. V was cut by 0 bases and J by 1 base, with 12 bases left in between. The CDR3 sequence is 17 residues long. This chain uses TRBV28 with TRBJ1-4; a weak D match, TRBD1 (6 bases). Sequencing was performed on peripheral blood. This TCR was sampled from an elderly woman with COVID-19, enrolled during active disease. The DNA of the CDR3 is TGTGCCAGCAGTTTATGGGGAGGGGGTGGAACTAATGAAAAACTGTTTTTT. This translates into CASSLWGGGGTNEKLFF.